These T cell receptor beta chains were read from a single sample in a study of post-analysis software for immune sequencing data. TCRdb ran MiXCR on the PCR reads and lists one entry per CDR3 protein. The sample consists of fewer than 900,000 distinct CDR3 sequences, 46% of them appearing once. The specimen was blood. These TCRs come from a girl aged 10 to 17 with multiple sclerosis. The CDR3 runs from the conserved cysteine through the conserved F or W. D genes are given only for firm matches. Size values are once, few and many counts, or a class for expanded clones, and some rows have none.

. | TRBJ2-6 | TRBV28 | . | CASSAPTGIPTGANVLTF | TGTGCCAGCAGTGCTCCCACAGGGATCCCGACTGGGGCCAACGTCCTGACTTTC
few | TRBJ2-5 | TRBV29-1 | . | CSVEEEAQYF | TGCAGCGTTGAAGAAGAGGCCCAGTACTTC
. | TRBJ2-1 | TRBV29-1 | . | CSVGSVHNEQFF | TGCAGCGTCGGAAGTGTCCACAATGAGCAGTTCTTC
. | TRBJ2-5 | TRBV29-1 | . | CSVEDLPEETQYF | TGCAGCGTTGAAGATCTGCCTGAAGAGACCCAGTACTTC
. | TRBJ2-4 | TRBV27 | . | CASRRVGENIQYF | TGTGCCAGCAGAAGAGTGGGGGAAAACATTCAGTACTTC
. | TRBJ1-1 | TRBV5-1 | . | CASSSSGGVYEAFF | TGCGCCAGCAGTTCATCCGGGGGAGTCTATGAAGCTTTCTTT
. | TRBJ2-7 | TRBV11-1 | . | CASSIGDYEQYF | TGTGCCAGCAGCATCGGGGACTACGAGCAGTACTTC
few | TRBJ2-1 | TRBV2 | TRBD2 | CASSIAGIERFF | TGTGCCAGCAGTATAGCGGGGATTGAGCGGTTCTTC
. | TRBJ1-4 | TRBV7-6 | . | CASSLSPSANEKLFF | TGTGCCAGCAGCTTATCGCCCAGTGCTAATGAAAAACTGTTTTTT
once | TRBJ1-4 | TRBV14 | . | CASSQAMGTNEKLFF | TGTGCCAGCAGCCAAGCCATGGGGACTAATGAAAAACTGTTTTTT
. | TRBJ2-5 | TRBV20-1 | . | CSAIHPTGTQETQYF | TGCAGTGCTATACACCCCACAGGGACACAAGAGACCCAGTACTTC
few | TRBJ2-5 | TRBV6-5 | . | CASRGNQETQYF | TGTGCCAGCAGGGGGAACCAAGAGACCCAGTACTTC
. | TRBJ2-7 | TRBV20-1 | TRBD2 | CSARVYSGSYEQYF | TGCAGTGCTAGAGTCTACAGCGGGAGCTACGAGCAGTACTTC
few | TRBJ2-5 | TRBV6-5 | . | CASSYQGLRQETQYF | TGTGCTAGCAGTTACCAGGGATTGCGGCAAGAGACCCAGTACTTC
. | TRBJ1-2 | TRBV11-2 | . | CASSSIRSNNYGYTF | TGTGCCAGCAGCTCCATCCGATCCAATAACTATGGCTACACCTTC
. | TRBJ2-2 | TRBV4-3 | . | CASSHDRTGELFF | TGCGCCAGCAGCCACGACAGGACCGGGGAGCTGTTTTTT
few | TRBJ1-2 | TRBV29-1 | . | CSVAWGDYGYTF | TGCAGCGTTGCTTGGGGCGACTATGGCTACACCTTC
. | TRBJ2-2 | TRBV28 | TRBD1 | CASSPYRGTGELFF | TGTGCCAGCAGTCCCTACAGGGGGACCGGGGAGCTGTTTTTT
. | TRBJ1-4 | TRBV6-5 | . | CASSWVVGEKLFF | TGTGCCAGCAGTTGGGTTGTCGGTGAAAAACTGTTTTTT
. | TRBJ2-4 | TRBV7-9 | . | CASSWDSAKNIQYF | TGTGCCAGCAGCTGGGACTCCGCTAAAAACATTCAGTACTTC
few | TRBJ2-7 | TRBV7-2 | . | CASSLVGGPESYEQYF | TGTGCCAGCAGCTTAGTTGGCGGGCCGGAATCCTACGAGCAGTACTTC
. | TRBJ2-6 | TRBV2 | . | CASTNDGGANVLTF | TGTGCCAGCACAAATGATGGTGGGGCCAACGTCCTGACTTTC
. | TRBJ2-1 | TRBV7-9 | TRBD1 | CASSTETGTGNNEQFF | TGTGCCAGCAGCACAGAGACCGGGACAGGGAACAATGAGCAGTTCTTC
. | TRBJ2-2 | TRBV11-2 | TRBD1 | CASSFGQGYAGELFF | TGTGCCAGCAGCTTTGGACAGGGTTACGCCGGGGAGCTGTTTTTT
few | TRBJ1-1 | TRBV15 | . | CATSIKKNTEAFF | TGTGCCACCAGCATAAAAAAGAACACTGAAGCTTTCTTT
few | TRBJ2-6 | TRBV12-3/TRBV12-4 | . | CASSPLGGANVLTF | TGTGCCAGCAGTCCCCTGGGGGGGGCCAACGTCCTGACTTTC
. | TRBJ1-3 | TRBV12-3/TRBV12-4 | . | CASSWGGNTIYF | TGTGCCAGCAGCTGGGGAGGAAACACCATATATTTT
once | TRBJ2-1 | TRBV6-2/TRBV6-3 | . | CASSYVAGLVNEQFF | TGTGCCAGCAGTTACGTGGCGGGATTGGTCAATGAGCAGTTCTTC
many | TRBJ2-1 | TRBV29-1 | . | CSVEKGNEQFF | TGCAGCGTTGAAAAGGGTAATGAGCAGTTCTTC
. | TRBJ1-2 | TRBV11-2 | TRBD1 | CASSSPTGWDYGYTF | TGTGCCAGCAGCTCCCCGACAGGGTGGGACTATGGCTACACCTTC
once | TRBJ2-5 | TRBV25-1 | TRBD1 | CASSLRGQVGETQYF | TGTGCCAGCAGTCTCAGAGGACAGGTGGGGGAGACCCAGTACTTC
. | TRBJ2-6 | TRBV6-1 | . | CASSIIREAGANVLTF | TGTGCCAGCAGTATAATCAGGGAAGCTGGGGCCAACGTCCTGACTTTC
. | TRBJ2-7 | TRBV4-3 | . | CASSQDGRGLYEQYF | TGCGCCAGCAGCCAAGATGGGCGAGGGCTCTACGAGCAGTACTTC
few | TRBJ1-2 | TRBV3-1 | . | CASSQDQGRYGYTF | TGTGCCAGCAGCCAGGATCAGGGGCGCTATGGCTACACCTTC
. | TRBJ2-4 | TRBV7-2 | TRBD2 | CASSLAPSGSAKNIQYF | TGTGCCAGCAGCTTAGCTCCTAGCGGGAGTGCCAAAAACATTCAGTACTTC
few | TRBJ2-3 | TRBV5-1 | . | CASSLDAPLDTQYF | TGCGCCAGCAGCTTGGATGCGCCTCTGGATACGCAGTATTTT
. | TRBJ1-1 | TRBV7-8 | . | CASSLALGNTEAFF | TGTGCCAGCAGCTTAGCGCTCGGGAACACTGAAGCTTTCTTT
. | TRBJ2-7 | TRBV10-3 | . | CAISEREDLGEQYF | TGTGCCATCAGTGAGCGCGAGGACCTGGGCGAGCAGTACTTC
many | TRBJ2-7 | TRBV20-1 | TRBD2 | CSARGRVSYEQYF | TGCAGTGCGCGCGGGAGGGTCTCCTACGAGCAGTACTTC
few | TRBJ2-7 | TRBV29-1 | TRBD2 | CSVDLAGAYEQYF | TGCAGCGTTGATCTAGCGGGAGCGTACGAGCAGTACTTC
. | TRBJ2-1 | TRBV6-5 | . | CASSRGTDEQFF | TGTGCCAGCAGTCGCGGGACCGATGAGCAGTTCTTC
. | TRBJ2-7 | TRBV14 | . | CASSPRDWGYEQYF | TGTGCCAGCAGCCCCAGGGATTGGGGCTACGAGCAGTACTTC
. | TRBJ1-1 | TRBV28 | . | CASSGTNTEAFF | TGTGCCAGCAGTGGAACGAACACTGAAGCTTTCTTT
few | TRBJ1-1 | TRBV29-1 | TRBD1 | CSGAGTGGTEAFF | TGCAGCGGGGCCGGGACAGGGGGCACTGAAGCTTTCTTT
. | TRBJ1-2 | TRBV5-1 | . | CASSLAQGSNYGYTF | TGCGCCAGCAGCTTGGCTCAGGGATCTAACTATGGCTACACCTTC
. | TRBJ2-1 | TRBV9 | . | CASSVGGAGYNEQFF | TGTGCCAGCAGCGTAGGGGGGGCAGGCTACAATGAGCAGTTCTTC
. | TRBJ1-5 | TRBV12-3/TRBV12-4 | TRBD1 | CASSRGMGQGARQPQHF | TGTGCCAGCAGTAGGGGGATGGGACAGGGGGCCCGGCAGCCCCAGCATTTT
. | TRBJ2-7 | TRBV4-2 | . | CASSRPGRAEDEQYF | TGTGCCAGCAGCCGTCCGGGCAGGGCGGAGGACGAGCAGTACTTC
. | TRBJ1-2 | TRBV29-1 | TRBD1 | CSEGQDYGYTF | TGCAGCGAGGGACAGGATTACGGCTACACCTTC
. | TRBJ2-3 | TRBV3-1 | . | CASSLQERQGTQYF | TGTGCCAGCAGCCTCCAGGAGCGGCAGGGTACGCAGTATTTT
. | TRBJ1-2 | TRBV6-6 | TRBD1 | CASSDVTTGVDGYTF | TGTGCCAGCAGTGACGTTACGACAGGGGTTGATGGCTACACCTTC
. | TRBJ2-7 | TRBV19 | TRBD1 | CASSKPGQGIYEQYF | TGTGCCAGTAGTAAGCCGGGACAGGGGATCTACGAGCAGTACTTC
. | TRBJ2-3 | TRBV6-2/TRBV6-3 | . | CASSYSLGWADTQYF | TGTGCCAGCAGTTACTCGCTCGGATGGGCAGATACGCAGTATTTT
. | TRBJ2-5 | TRBV20-1 | . | CSASPGETQYF | TGCAGTGCTAGTCCGGGAGAGACCCAGTACTTC
many | TRBJ2-4 | TRBV5-5 | TRBD1 | CASSSGQGGGKNIQYF | TGTGCCAGCAGCTCCGGACAGGGGGGGGGCAAAAACATTCAGTACTTC
. | TRBJ2-1 | TRBV3-1 | . | CASSQDRAPRNEQFF | TGTGCCAGCAGCCAAGATAGGGCCCCCAGGAATGAGCAGTTCTTC
many | TRBJ2-1 | TRBV20-1 | TRBD1 | CSAGVADRGGNEQFF | TGCAGTGCTGGGGTTGCGGACAGGGGTGGAAATGAGCAGTTCTTC
. | TRBJ2-1 | TRBV2 | TRBD2 | CASSPRTSGNEQFF | TGTGCCAGCAGTCCGAGGACTAGCGGGAATGAGCAGTTCTTC
few | TRBJ2-4 | TRBV19 | . | CATSVGPKNIQYF | TGTGCCACCTCTGTGGGGCCCAAAAACATTCAGTACTTC